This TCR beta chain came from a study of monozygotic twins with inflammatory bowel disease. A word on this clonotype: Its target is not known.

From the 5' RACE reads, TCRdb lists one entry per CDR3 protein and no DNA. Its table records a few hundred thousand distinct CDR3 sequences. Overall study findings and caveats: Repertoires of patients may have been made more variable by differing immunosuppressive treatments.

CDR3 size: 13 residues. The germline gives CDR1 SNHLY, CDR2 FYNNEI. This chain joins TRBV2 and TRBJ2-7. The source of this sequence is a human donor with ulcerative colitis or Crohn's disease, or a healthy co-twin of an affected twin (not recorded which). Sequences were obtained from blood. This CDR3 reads CASDETPSYEQYF.